These T cell receptor beta chains were read from a single sample in a study of memory CD4+ T cells and cytomegalovirus serostatus. Generated by immunoSEQ multiplex PCR, the TCRdb table keeps only in-frame clones and is missing some. Here the sample spans around 25,000 clones, about 76% being singletons. The sample consisted of memory CD4+ T cells from blood. The receptors derive from an adult in good health and CMV-seronegative. CDR3s include the opening cysteine and the closing phenylalanine or tryptophan.

v_call	j_call	cdr3_aa
TRBV6-6	TRBJ1-5	CASTPGQGGTPQHF
TRBV13	TRBJ1-2	CASSTTGADYGYTF
TRBV7-2	TRBJ2-1	CASSVARGDEQFF
TRBV18	TRBJ2-5	CASSRTVQETQYF
TRBV2	TRBJ2-6	CASSVGGRGASGANVLTF
TRBV18	TRBJ1-1	CASSPPLRTGGNTEAFF
TRBV5-1	TRBJ2-5	CASMFLGGETQYF
TRBV11-2	TRBJ2-1	CASSFLAGGTPYNEQFF
TRBV18	TRBJ2-2	CASSPRYSGNTNTGELFF
TRBV19	TRBJ1-2	CASSLRLDRLW
TRBV6-5	TRBJ2-4	CASSRGGTGQGVQYF
TRBV10-3	TRBJ2-5	CAISRLSQETQYF
TRBV2	TRBJ2-7	CASSELAYEQYF
TRBV2	TRBJ2-7	CASTLAGLGSYEQYF
TRBV2	TRBJ2-7	CASNPGFYEQYF
TRBV7-9	TRBJ2-3	CASSLTDTQYF
TRBV7-8	TRBJ2-1	CASSLAGTSGGPYNEQFF
TRBV6-6	TRBJ2-7	CASRGGTALDEQYF
TRBV4-1	TRBJ1-2	CASSQPGQRYGYTF
TRBV7-9	TRBJ1-1	CASSLPGLNTEAFF
TRBV5-1	TRBJ1-4	CASTDGMGDFGKLFF
TRBV4-2	TRBJ1-2	CASSQELGTYGYTF
TRBV6-5	TRBJ1-1	CASSPRGPLTEAFF
TRBV7-2	TRBJ1-1	CASSWDRRNTEAFF
TRBV7-9	TRBJ1-1	CASSLQGRGTEAFF
TRBV18	TRBJ1-1	CASSPPNLLKAFF
TRBV30	TRBJ1-1	CAWSGGTWNTEAFF
TRBV10-2	TRBJ1-5	CASSLDGTGPQHF
TRBV5-5	TRBJ1-1	CASSLEPPPNTEAFF
TRBV14	TRBJ2-7	CASSQVVSWNSYEQYF
TRBV14	TRBJ2-7	CASSKTRSARTYEQYF
TRBV6-5	TRBJ1-1	CASSFLTGNTEAFF
TRBV30	TRBJ2-3	CAWVGAGTDTQYF
TRBV6-5	TRBJ1-5	CASSDRSKGQPQHF
TRBV5-8	TRBJ2-1	CASSLAGTSGSYNEQFF
TRBV19	TRBJ1-4	CASSIGAGREKLFF
TRBV15	TRBJ1-2	CATSRSNYGYTF
TRBV28	TRBJ1-4	CASSTTGEDEKLFF
TRBV19	TRBJ2-1	CASSQGGPYNEQFF
TRBV7-2	TRBJ1-1	CASRQTVMNTEAFF
TRBV7-2	TRBJ2-7	CASSLRPGLAGGEQYF
TRBV29-1	TRBJ1-1	CSVVAEEPRAMAFF
TRBV6-5	TRBJ1-6	CASNPGGQGESPLHF
TRBV30	TRBJ2-2	CAWSWGLSGELFF
TRBV7-9	TRBJ1-4	CASSLALGQTEKLFF